The rows below give T cell receptor beta chains drawn from one sample of a study of T cell repertoires in cytomegalovirus infection. What these receptors recognize is not known. In TCRdb, the reads were re-called with MiXCR into one record per CDR3 protein. The sample includes roughly 78,000 distinct CDR3 sequences, about 40% of them seen just once. The sequences come from CD8+ T cells from cultured PBMCs, collected from culture after CMV antigen stimulation. Receptor source: a human donor in good health (CMV status not recorded). Some clones in this sample may be carry-over from other donors' samples. Each CDR3 is given with its conserved first and last residue. A D gene is named only where the DNA matches it firmly. Clone size is stated in some rows and not others, as once, few, many or a class when expanded.

D gene: TRBD1
clone size: .
J gene: TRBJ1-2
V gene: TRBV28
CDR3 protein: CASSLFRTGVEGGYTF
CDR3 DNA: TGTGCCAGCAGTTTGTTCCGGACAGGGGTCGAAGGCGGCTACACCTTC

D gene: TRBD2
clone size: .
J gene: TRBJ2-3
V gene: TRBV11-2
CDR3 protein: CASRLGLATTDTQYF
CDR3 DNA: TGTGCCAGCAGATTAGGACTAGCGACCACAGATACGCAGTATTTT

D gene: TRBD1
clone size: once
J gene: TRBJ2-7
V gene: TRBV19
CDR3 protein: CASSFPGTGSYEQYF
CDR3 DNA: TGTGCCAGTAGTTTTCCCGGGACAGGCTCCTACGAGCAGTACTTC

D gene: .
clone size: .
J gene: TRBJ1-6
V gene: TRBV6-1
CDR3 protein: CASSGGWEDNSPLHF
CDR3 DNA: TGTGCCAGCAGCGGAGGATGGGAGGATAATTCACCCCTCCACTTT

D gene: .
clone size: .
J gene: TRBJ1-4
V gene: TRBV28
CDR3 protein: CASNFGDTTNEKLFF
CDR3 DNA: TGTGCCAGCAATTTTGGGGATACAACTAATGAAAAACTGTTTTTT

D gene: .
clone size: .
J gene: TRBJ2-3
V gene: TRBV28
CDR3 protein: CASSLRQGRTDTQYF
CDR3 DNA: TGTGCCAGCAGTTTACGCCAGGGGAGGACAGATACGCAGTATTTT

D gene: .
clone size: .
J gene: TRBJ2-3
V gene: TRBV20-1
CDR3 protein: CSARDPTTDTQYF
CDR3 DNA: TGCAGTGCTAGAGATCCCACAACAGATACGCAGTATTTT

D gene: .
clone size: .
J gene: TRBJ1-5
V gene: TRBV9
CDR3 protein: CASSEGGFSDQPQHF
CDR3 DNA: TGTGCCAGCAGCGAAGGGGGGTTCAGTGATCAGCCCCAGCATTTT

D gene: .
clone size: .
J gene: TRBJ2-3
V gene: TRBV12-3/TRBV12-4
CDR3 protein: CASSLVSDGTDTQYF
CDR3 DNA: TGTGCCAGCAGTTTAGTGTCGGATGGCACAGATACGCAGTATTTT

D gene: .
clone size: .
J gene: TRBJ2-7
V gene: TRBV6-1
CDR3 protein: CASSRARTPYEQYF
CDR3 DNA: TGTGCCAGCAGTCGGGCCCGGACCCCCTACGAGCAGTACTTC